The T cell receptor (beta chain) described here comes from a study of blood T cell repertoires in COVID-19. For the study at large: Some COVID-19 samples were acute and others convalescent; all came from the United States, Italy and Spain. PBMCs, B-cell-depleted T cells, or T cells were the source of the cDNA or gDNA that made up the material.

Per the original data handling: For nucleated cells, counts were estimated from reference gene primer amplification. This table comes from immunoSEQ multiplex PCR, and its TCRdb copy is limited to in-frame clones, with some not included. V, J and clone size are taken as reported in that table, and D and trimming were inferred from the DNA itself. The sample contains 30,000 to 40,000 clones, around nine tenths of which appear only once. The CDR3 consists of 14 residues. The V and J ends lost 0 bases and 4 bases respectively, with 7 bases between them. Per germline, CDR1 SNHLY and CDR2 FYNNEI. The specimen was peripheral blood. The sequence was collected from a man aged 60 to 75 with active COVID-19. This chain links TRBV2 with TRBJ1-5, with D possibly TRBD1 on 5 matching bases. The CDR3 DNA reads as TGTGCCAGCAGTGAAGCTGGGGCAAATCAGCCCCAGCATTTT. This sequence encodes CASSEAGANQPQHF.